This T cell receptor beta chain was recorded in a study of cytomegalovirus exposure and HLA in healthy donors. Whole-study results and caveats: A few CMV-associated chains were confirmed in vitro to be specific for CMV antigens. In a later analysis, V- and J-gene trimming of beta chains associated with a DCLRE1C missense variant, replicated independently.

PCR was performed using 60 Vbeta and 13 Jbeta primers. Generated by immunoSEQ multiplex PCR, the TCRdb table keeps only in-frame clones and is missing some. The data include 180,000 or so clones; the top ten clones carry roughly 0.74%. The V gene's germline CDR1 is SGHRS and CDR2 YFSETQ. V was cut by 0 bases and J by 3 bases, with 9 bases left in between. The CDR3 is made up of 14 amino acids. Comment on this clone: Its specificity is unknown.

This TCR came from a boy between 10 and 17 years old in good health and CMV-seronegative. The V call is TRBV5-1, the J call TRBJ2-5; perhaps TRBD2 as D (5 bases). Sequencing used PBMCs. The CDR3 DNA reads as TGCGCCAGCAGCTTGGAGTCCGGGGAAGAGACCCAGTACTTC. It specifies CASSLESGEETQYF. The full variable domain, in which reference TRBV5-1 and TRBJ2-5 provide the parts outside the CDR3, is KAGVTQTPRYLIKTRGQQVTLSCSPISGHRSVSWYQQTPGQGLQFLFEYFSETQRNKGNFPGRFSGRQFSNSRSEMNVSTLELGDSALYLCASSLESGEETQYFGPGTRLLVL.